This TCR beta chain was recovered during a study of shared clonotypes between healthy human individuals. The V gene lost 4 bases and the J gene lost 1 base, with 17 bases spanning the gap. The CDR3 is 16 amino acids. Germline CDR1 SGHRS, CDR2 YFSETQ. As processed by the authors: Filtering differed, since immunoSEQ gave only junction sequences and no quality scores. Measured with immunoSEQ multiplex PCR; TCRdb has only the in-frame clones, and not every one. V, J and clone size are taken as reported in that table, and D and trimming were inferred from the DNA itself. The data contain nearly 750,000 clones, over 60% of them singletons.

This clonotype was obtained from a woman in her twenties or thirties in good health. The sequencing input was memory CD4+ T cells sorted from blood. The subset is: CD45RA-negative fraction. The V gene is TRBV5-1, the J gene TRBJ2-5, with D possibly being TRBD1 (6 bases). For the CDR3, the DNA is TGCGCCAGCAGCCTCGGAACCGGGACAACCCAAGAGACCCAGTACTTC. As protein: CASSLGTGTTQETQYF.